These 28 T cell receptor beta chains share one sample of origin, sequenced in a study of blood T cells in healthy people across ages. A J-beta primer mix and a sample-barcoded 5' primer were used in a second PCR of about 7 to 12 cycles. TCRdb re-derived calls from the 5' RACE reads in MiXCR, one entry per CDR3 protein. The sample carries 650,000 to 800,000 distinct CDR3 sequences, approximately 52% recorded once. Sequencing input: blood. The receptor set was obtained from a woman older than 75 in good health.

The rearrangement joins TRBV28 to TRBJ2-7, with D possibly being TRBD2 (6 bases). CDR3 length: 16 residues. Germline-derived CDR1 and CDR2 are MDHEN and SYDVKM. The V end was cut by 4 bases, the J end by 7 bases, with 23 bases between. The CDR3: CASSSNRLGTWYEQYF. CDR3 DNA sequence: TGTGCCAGCAGTTCCAATCGACTAGGAACCTGGTATGAGCAGTACTTC.

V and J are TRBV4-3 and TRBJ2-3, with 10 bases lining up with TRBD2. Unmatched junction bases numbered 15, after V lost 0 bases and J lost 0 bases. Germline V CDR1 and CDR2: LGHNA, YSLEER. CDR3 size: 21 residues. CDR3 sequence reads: CASSQDVFRDLLAGSTDTQYF. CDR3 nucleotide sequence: TGCGCCAGCAGCCAAGATGTTTTTCGGGACTTACTAGCGGGGAGCACAGATACGCAGTATTTT.

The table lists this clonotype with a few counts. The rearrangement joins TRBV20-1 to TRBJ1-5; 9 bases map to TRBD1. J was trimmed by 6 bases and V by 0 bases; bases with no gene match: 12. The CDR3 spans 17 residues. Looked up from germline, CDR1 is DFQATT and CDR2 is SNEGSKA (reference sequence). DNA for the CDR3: TGCAGTGCTAGAGATTGGGTAACCGGGACAGGGAGTCAGCCCCAGCATTTT. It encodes CSARDWVTGTGSQPQHF.

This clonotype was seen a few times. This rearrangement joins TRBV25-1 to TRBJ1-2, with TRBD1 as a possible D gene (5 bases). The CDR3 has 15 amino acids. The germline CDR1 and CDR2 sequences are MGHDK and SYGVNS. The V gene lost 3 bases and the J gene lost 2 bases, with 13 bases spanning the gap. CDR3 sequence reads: CASSERGRTNYGYTF. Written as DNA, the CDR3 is TGTGCCAGCAGTGAGCGGGGCAGGACAAACTATGGCTACACCTTC.

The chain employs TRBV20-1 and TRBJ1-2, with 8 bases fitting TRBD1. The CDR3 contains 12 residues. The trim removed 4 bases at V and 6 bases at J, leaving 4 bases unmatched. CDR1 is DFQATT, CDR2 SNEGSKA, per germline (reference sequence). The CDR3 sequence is CSAKRQGNGYTF. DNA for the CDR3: TGCAGTGCTAAGAGACAGGGGAATGGCTACACCTTC.

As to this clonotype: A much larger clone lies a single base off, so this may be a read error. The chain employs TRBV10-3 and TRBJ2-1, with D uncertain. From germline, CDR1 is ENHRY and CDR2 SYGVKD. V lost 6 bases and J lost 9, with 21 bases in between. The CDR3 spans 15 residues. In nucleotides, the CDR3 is TGTGCCATCAGAGGGAACGAGAATATGGGCACTGAGCAGTTCTTC. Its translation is CAIRGNENMGTEQFF.

The CDR3 here is CASSGQGDLGEKLFF. In DNA form, the CDR3 reads TGCGCCAGCAGCGGACAGGGGGATCTTGGGGAAAAACTGTTTTTT. The chain carries TRBV5-1 and TRBJ1-4; 10 bases fit TRBD1. This CDR3 has 15 residues. Germline assignment: CDR1 SGHRS and CDR2 YFSETQ. Trimming at V came to 4 bases and at J to 8 bases, leaving 8 bases not matched to a gene. The variable domain in full, with the rest retrieved from reference TRBV5-1 and TRBJ1-4, is KAGVTQTPRYLIKTRGQQVTLSCSPISGHRSVSWYQQTPGQGLQFLFEYFSETQRNKGNFPGRFSGRQFSNSRSEMNVSTLELGDSALYLCASSGQGDLGEKLFFGSGTQLSVL.

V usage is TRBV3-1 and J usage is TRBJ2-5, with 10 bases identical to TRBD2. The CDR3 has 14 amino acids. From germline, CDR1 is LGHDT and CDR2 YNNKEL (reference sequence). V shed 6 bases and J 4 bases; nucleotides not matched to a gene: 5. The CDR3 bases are TGTGCCAGCAGACCCACTAGCGGGATAGAGACCCAGTACTTC. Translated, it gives CASRPTSGIETQYF.

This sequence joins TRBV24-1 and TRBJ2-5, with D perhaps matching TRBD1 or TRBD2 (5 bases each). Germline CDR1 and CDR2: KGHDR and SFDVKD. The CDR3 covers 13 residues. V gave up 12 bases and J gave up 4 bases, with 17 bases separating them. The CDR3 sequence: CAVGRDGGETQYF. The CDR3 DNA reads TGTGCCGTGGGACGGGATGGTGGAGAGACCCAGTACTTC.

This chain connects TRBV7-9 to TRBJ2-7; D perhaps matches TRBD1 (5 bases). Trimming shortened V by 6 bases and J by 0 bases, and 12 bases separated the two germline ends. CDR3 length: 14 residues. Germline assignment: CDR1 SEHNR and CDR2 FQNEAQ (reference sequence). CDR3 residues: CASRSAGSSYEQYF. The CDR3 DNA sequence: TGTGCCAGCAGGTCGGCAGGGTCCTCCTACGAGCAGTACTTC. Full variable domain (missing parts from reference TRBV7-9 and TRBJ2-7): DTGVSQNPRHKITKRGQNVTFRCDPISEHNRLYWYRQTLGQGPEFLTYFQNEAQLEKSRLLSDRFSAERPKGSFSTLEIQRTEQGDSAMYLCASRSAGSSYEQYFGPGTRLTVT.

The CDR3 is CASTSRADSYNEQFF. CDR3 nucleotides: TGTGCCAGCACCTCGAGGGCTGACTCCTACAATGAGCAGTTCTTC. The J gene is TRBJ2-1, the V gene TRBV12-3 or TRBV12-4; possibly TRBD2 for D (5 bases). The CDR3 is 15 amino acids. The germline V and J ends were trimmed by 7 bases and 0 bases, with 13 bases remaining between them.

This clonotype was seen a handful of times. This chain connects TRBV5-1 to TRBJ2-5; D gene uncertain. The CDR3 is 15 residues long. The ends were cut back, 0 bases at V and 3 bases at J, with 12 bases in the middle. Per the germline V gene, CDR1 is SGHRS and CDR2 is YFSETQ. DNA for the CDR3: TGCGCCAGCAGCTTGGAGGTCCAGACTGAAGAGACCCAGTACTTC. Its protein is CASSLEVQTEETQYF.

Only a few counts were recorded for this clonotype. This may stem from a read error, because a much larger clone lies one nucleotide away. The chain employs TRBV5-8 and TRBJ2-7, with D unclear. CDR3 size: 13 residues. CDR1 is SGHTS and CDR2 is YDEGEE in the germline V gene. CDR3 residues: CTSSLSDSYEQYF. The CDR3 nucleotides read TGTACCAGCAGCTTATCTGATTCCTACGAGCAGTACTTC.

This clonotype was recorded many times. The CDR3 reads CASSQGGAKGNEQFF. The CDR3 DNA reads as TGTGCCAGCAGCCAAGGTGGGGCGAAGGGGAATGAGCAGTTCTTC. The V call is TRBV3-1, the J call TRBJ2-1; D may be TRBD1 (5 bases). V lost 1 base and J 7 bases, leaving 14 bases between the germline ends. Per the germline V gene, CDR1 is LGHDT and CDR2 is YNNKEL (reference sequence). The CDR3 runs 15 residues.

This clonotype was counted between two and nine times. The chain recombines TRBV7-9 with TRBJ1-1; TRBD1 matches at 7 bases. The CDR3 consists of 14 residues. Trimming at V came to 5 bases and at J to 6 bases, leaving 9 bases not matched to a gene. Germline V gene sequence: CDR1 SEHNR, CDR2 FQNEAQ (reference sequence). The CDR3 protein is CASSHRTGDPEAFF. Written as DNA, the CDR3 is TGTGCCAGCAGCCACAGAACAGGGGACCCTGAAGCTTTCTTT.

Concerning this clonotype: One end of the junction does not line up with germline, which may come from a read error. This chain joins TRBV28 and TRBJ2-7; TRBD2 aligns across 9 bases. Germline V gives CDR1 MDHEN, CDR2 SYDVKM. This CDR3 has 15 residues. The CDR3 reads CAGSLRVAGADEQYF. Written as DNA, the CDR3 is TGTGCCGGCAGTTTAAGGGTAGCGGGGGCCGACGAGCAGTACTTT.

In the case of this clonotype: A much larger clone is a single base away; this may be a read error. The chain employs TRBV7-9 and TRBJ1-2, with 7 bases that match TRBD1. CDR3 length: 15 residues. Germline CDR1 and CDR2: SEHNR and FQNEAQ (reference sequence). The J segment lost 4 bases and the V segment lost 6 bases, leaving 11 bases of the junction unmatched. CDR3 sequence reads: CASSHNIRQGYGYTF. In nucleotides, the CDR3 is TGTGCCAGCAGTCATAATATACGACAGGGCTATGGCTACACCTTC.

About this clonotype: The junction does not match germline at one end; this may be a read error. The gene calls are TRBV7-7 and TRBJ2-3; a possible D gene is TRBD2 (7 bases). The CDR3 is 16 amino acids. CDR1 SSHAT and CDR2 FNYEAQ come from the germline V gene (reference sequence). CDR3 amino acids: CASSLGGGQSTDTQYF. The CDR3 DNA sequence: TGTGCTAGCAGCCTAGGGGGGGGGCAGAGCACAGATACGCAGTATTTT. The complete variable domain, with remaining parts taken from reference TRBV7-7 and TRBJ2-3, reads GAGVSQSPRYKVTKRGQDVTLRCDPISSHATLYWYQQALGQGPEFLTYFNYEAQPDKSGLPSDRFSAERPEGSISTLTIQRTEQRDSAMYRCASSLGGGQSTDTQYFGPGTRLTVL.

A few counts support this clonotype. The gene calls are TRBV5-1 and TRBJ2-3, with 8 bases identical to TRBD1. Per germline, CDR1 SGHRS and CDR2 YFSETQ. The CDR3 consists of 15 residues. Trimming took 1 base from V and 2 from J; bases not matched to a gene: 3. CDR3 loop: CASSLTDRVTDTQYF. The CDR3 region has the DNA TGCGCCAGCAGCTTGACGGACAGGGTCACAGATACGCAGTATTTT. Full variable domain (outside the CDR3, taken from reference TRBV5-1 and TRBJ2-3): KAGVTQTPRYLIKTRGQQVTLSCSPISGHRSVSWYQQTPGQGLQFLFEYFSETQRNKGNFPGRFSGRQFSNSRSEMNVSTLELGDSALYLCASSLTDRVTDTQYFGPGTRLTVL.

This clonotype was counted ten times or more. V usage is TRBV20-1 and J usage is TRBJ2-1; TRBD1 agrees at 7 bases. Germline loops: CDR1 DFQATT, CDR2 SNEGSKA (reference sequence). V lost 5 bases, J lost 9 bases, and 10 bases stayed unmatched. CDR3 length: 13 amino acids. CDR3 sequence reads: CSAFRQGVGEQFF. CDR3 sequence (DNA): TGCAGTGCTTTCCGACAGGGCGTCGGTGAGCAGTTCTTC.

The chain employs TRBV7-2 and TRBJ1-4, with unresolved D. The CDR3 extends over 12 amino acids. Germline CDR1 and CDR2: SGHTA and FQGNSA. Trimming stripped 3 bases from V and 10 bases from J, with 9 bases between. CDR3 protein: CASSFQLGKLFF. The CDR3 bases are TGTGCCAGCAGCTTTCAACTCGGAAAACTGTTTTTT.

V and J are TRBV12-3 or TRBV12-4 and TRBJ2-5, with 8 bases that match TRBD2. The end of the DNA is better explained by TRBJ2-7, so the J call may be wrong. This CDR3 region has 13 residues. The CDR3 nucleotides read TGTGCCAGCAGACTGACTAGCGCCCACGAGCAGTACTTC. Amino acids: CASRLTSAHEQYF.

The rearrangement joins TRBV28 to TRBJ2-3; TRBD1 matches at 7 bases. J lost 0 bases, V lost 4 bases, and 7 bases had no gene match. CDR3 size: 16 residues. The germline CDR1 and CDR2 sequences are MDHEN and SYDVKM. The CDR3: CASSSQGVGSTDTQYF. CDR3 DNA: TGTGCCAGCAGTTCTCAGGGGGTTGGGAGCACAGATACGCAGTATTTT.

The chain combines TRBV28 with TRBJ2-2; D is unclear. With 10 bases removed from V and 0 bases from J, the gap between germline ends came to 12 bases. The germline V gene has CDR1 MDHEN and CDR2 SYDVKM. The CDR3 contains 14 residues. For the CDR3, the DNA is TGTGCCACCGAGCAGAGCGCGAACACCGGGGAGCTGTTTTTT. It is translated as CATEQSANTGELFF.

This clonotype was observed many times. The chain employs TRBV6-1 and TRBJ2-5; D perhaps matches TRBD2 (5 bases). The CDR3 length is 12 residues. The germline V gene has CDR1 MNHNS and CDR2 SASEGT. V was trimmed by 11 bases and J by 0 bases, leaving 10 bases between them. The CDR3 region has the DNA TGTGCCGGAGAGCGGAACCAAGAGACCCAGTACTTC. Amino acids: CAGERNQETQYF.

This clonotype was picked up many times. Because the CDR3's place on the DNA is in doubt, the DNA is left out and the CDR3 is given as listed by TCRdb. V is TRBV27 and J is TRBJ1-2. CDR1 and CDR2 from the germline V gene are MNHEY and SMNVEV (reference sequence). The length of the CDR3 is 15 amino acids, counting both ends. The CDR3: CASSSSTGLNYGYTF.

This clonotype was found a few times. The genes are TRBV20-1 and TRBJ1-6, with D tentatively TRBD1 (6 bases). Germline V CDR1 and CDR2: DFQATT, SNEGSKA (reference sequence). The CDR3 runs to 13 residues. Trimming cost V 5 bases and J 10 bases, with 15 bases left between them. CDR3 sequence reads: CSAPVGAISPLHF. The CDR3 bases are TGCAGTGCTCCCGTGGGGGCGATATCACCCCTCCACTTT.

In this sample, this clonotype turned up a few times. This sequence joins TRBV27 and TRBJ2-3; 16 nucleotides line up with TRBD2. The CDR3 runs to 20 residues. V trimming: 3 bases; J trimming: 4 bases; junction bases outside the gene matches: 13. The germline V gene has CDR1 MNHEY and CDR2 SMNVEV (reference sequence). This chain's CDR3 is CASSFKAGTSGGAKADTQYF. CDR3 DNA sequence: TGTGCCAGCAGTTTTAAGGCCGGGACTAGCGGGGGGGCCAAGGCAGATACGCAGTATTTT.